This entry lists 28 T cell receptor beta chains sequenced from one sample in a study of cytomegalovirus exposure and HLA in healthy donors. PCR primers comprised 60 Vbeta and 13 Jbeta primers. Assay: immunoSEQ multiplex PCR; the TCRdb copy retains only in-frame clones and omits some. This sample has around 200,000 clones, with around 85% found just once. Source material: PBMCs. All receptors come from a girl aged 2-9 years in good health and CMV-seronegative.

The sample holds a few counts of this clone. This sequence joins TRBV6-6 and TRBJ2-7; perhaps TRBD1 as D (5 bases). The CDR3 length is 13 residues. Trimming removed 6 bases from V and 3 bases from J, with 12 bases in between. CDR1 and CDR2 from the germline V gene are MNHNY and SVGAGI (reference sequence). DNA of the CDR3: TGTGCCAGCAGCCCCGACAGCCTCTACGAGCAGTACTTC. Translated, it gives CASSPDSLYEQYF.

As DNA, the CDR3 is TGTGCCAGCAGCCCCTTTAACAGCTATGGCTACACCTTC. Its translation is CASSPFNSYGYTF. The chain carries TRBV14 and TRBJ1-2; D is unresolved. This CDR3 is 13 amino acids long. Trimming took 4 bases from V and 4 from J, leaving 10 bases between them. Looked up from germline, CDR1 is SGHDN and CDR2 is FVKESK.

V and J are TRBV5-4 and TRBJ2-7, with 9 bases matching TRBD1. CDR3 length: 14 residues. Germline V gene lookup returns CDR1 SGHNT and CDR2 YYREEE (reference sequence). Trimming cost V 1 base and J 7 bases; bases outside gene matches: 6. The CDR3 loop reads CASSLRTGAREQYF. The CDR3 DNA follows: TGTGCCAGCAGCTTGAGGACAGGGGCGAGGGAGCAGTACTTC.

The V gene is TRBV10-3, the J gene TRBJ2-1; D may be TRBD2 (6 bases). Deletions cut 5 bases from V and 1 base from J, with 12 bases between. The germline CDR1 and CDR2 sequences are ENHRY and SYGVKD. The CDR3 has 15 residues. CDR3 amino acids: CAISSGLVSYNEQFF. In DNA form, the CDR3 reads TGTGCCATCAGTAGCGGGCTTGTATCCTACAATGAGCAGTTCTTC.

V and J are TRBV19 and TRBJ2-1; 8 bases align to TRBD2. This CDR3 region has 15 residues. V lost 1 base to trimming and J lost 4 bases; unmatched junction nucleotides: 3. The germline gives CDR1 LNHDA, CDR2 SQIVND (reference sequence). This CDR3 reads CASSIGVAGYNEQFF. CDR3 bases: TGTGCCAGTAGTATAGGAGTAGCGGGGTACAATGAGCAGTTCTTC.

This chain links TRBV6-6 with TRBJ2-3; 9 bases match TRBD2. CDR3 length equals 15 residues. J was trimmed by 2 bases and V by 6 bases; bases with no gene match: 6. CDR1 and CDR2 (germline): MNHNY, SVGAGI (reference sequence). CDR3 coding DNA: TGTGCCAGCAGAGATGTAGCGGGGGCCACAGATACGCAGTATTTT. This codes for CASRDVAGATDTQYF.

This chain connects TRBV7-2 to TRBJ1-6; 9 nucleotides line up with TRBD1. Trimming removed 5 bases from V and 0 bases from J; junction bases left unmatched: 5. Germline CDR1 and CDR2: SGHTA and FQGNSA. CDR3 length: 17 residues. Here the CDR3 DNA reads TGTGCCAGCAGCCCAGGACAGGGGAGCTCCTATAATTCACCCCTCCACTTT. Amino acids: CASSPGQGSSYNSPLHF.

V gene TRBV27 combines with J gene TRBJ1-5, with 7 bases fitting TRBD1. This CDR3 comprises 13 residues. The germline V gene has CDR1 MNHEY and CDR2 SMNVEV (reference sequence). The J segment lost 4 bases and the V segment lost 5 bases, leaving 2 bases of the junction unmatched. Here the CDR3 reads CASSTGVNQPQHF. CDR3 coding DNA: TGTGCCAGCAGTACAGGGGTTAATCAGCCCCAGCATTTT.

Notes on this clone: This sample includes further DNA sequences coding for the same CDR3. J is TRBJ2-3 and V is TRBV7-7; 10 bases align to TRBD1. Trimming took 4 bases from V and 1 from J; bases not matched to a gene: 2. Looked up from germline, CDR1 is SSHAT and CDR2 is FNYEAQ (reference sequence). The CDR3 is 15 residues long. CDR3 region: CASSSGTGGTDTQYF. CDR3 DNA sequence: TGTGCCAGCAGCTCCGGGACAGGGGGCACAGATACGCAGTATTTT.

The chain links TRBV6-5 to TRBJ2-2; weak D call: TRBD2 (6 bases). This CDR3 is 14 amino acids long. Trimming pared 8 bases from V and 6 bases from J, leaving 16 bases between. In germline, CDR1 is MNHEY, CDR2 SVGAGI. The CDR3 loop is CASQPKAGAGELFF. Written as DNA, the CDR3 is TGTGCCAGCCAACCCAAAGCGGGTGCCGGGGAGCTGTTTTTT.

This clone was picked up one time. The chain combines TRBV29-1 with TRBJ2-1, with D perhaps TRBD2 (6 bases). The CDR3 loop spans 13 amino acids. V gave up 4 bases and J gave up 10 bases, with 17 bases separating them. Germline CDR1 SQVTM, CDR2 ANQGSEA. Here the CDR3 DNA reads TGCAGCGTTGTAGCGGAGATACGGAGGGAGCAGTTCTTC. Its protein is CSVVAEIRREQFF.

The chain carries TRBV9 and TRBJ2-3; no definite D call. CDR1 and CDR2 from the germline V gene are SGDLS and YYNGEE. Trimming pared 3 bases from V and 6 bases from J, leaving 11 bases between. The CDR3 spans 13 residues. CDR3 sequence reads: CASSDTQRDTQYF. CDR3 nucleotide sequence: TGTGCCAGCAGCGATACGCAGAGGGATACGCAGTATTTT.

The rearrangement links TRBV5-4 to TRBJ1-2, with 7 bases aligning to TRBD1. The CDR3 runs 18 residues. J gave up 4 bases and V 2 bases, and 17 bases lay outside the gene matches. CDR1 SGHNT and CDR2 YYREEE come from the germline V gene (reference sequence). The CDR3 DNA reads TGTGCCAGCAGCTTTCTCTACGCCCTCACAGGGGCCCCCTATGGCTACACCTTC. It yields the protein CASSFLYALTGAPYGYTF.

The rearrangement joins TRBV7-9 to TRBJ1-5; the D gene is possibly TRBD1 (6 bases). The CDR3 has 14 residues. Trimming stripped 4 bases from V and 2 bases from J, with 9 bases between. From germline, CDR1 is SEHNR and CDR2 FQNEAQ (reference sequence). Written as DNA, the CDR3 is TGTGCCAGCAGCTCATCAGGGGGCAATCAGCCCCAGCATTTT. It specifies CASSSSGGNQPQHF.

The CDR3 coding sequence is TGTGCCAGCAGTCAGGACAGGGGTAGCAATCAGCCCCAGCATTTT. Encoded protein: CASSQDRGSNQPQHF. The gene calls are TRBV2 and TRBJ1-5, with 9 bases that match TRBD1. Trimming took 5 bases from V and 0 from J; bases not matched to a gene: 2. This CDR3 region has 15 residues. The V gene's germline CDR1 is SNHLY and CDR2 FYNNEI.

The chain combines TRBV6-5 with TRBJ2-5; 9 bases are a match to TRBD2. V dropped 6 bases and J dropped 2; count of bases not matched to a gene: 1. The CDR3 covers 13 residues. CDR1 is MNHEY, CDR2 SVGAGI, per germline. CDR3: CASRLAGQETQYF. CDR3 nucleotides: TGTGCCAGCAGGCTAGCGGGACAAGAGACCCAGTACTTC.

This clone appeared once. V usage is TRBV7-6 and J usage is TRBJ2-2, with 7 bases identical to TRBD2. Germline V CDR1 and CDR2: SGHVS, FNYEAQ. The CDR3 sequence is 15 residues long. V shed 4 bases and J 3 bases; nucleotides not matched to a gene: 5. In DNA, the CDR3 is TGTGCCAGCAGCTCCGCCGGGGGGTACACCGGGGAGCTGTTTTTT. Translating gives CASSSAGGYTGELFF.

This chain connects TRBV29-1 to TRBJ2-1; tentative D call: TRBD1 (5 bases). Trimming removed 2 bases at V and 7 bases at J, with 6 bases between. The CDR3 contains 11 residues. CDR1 is SQVTM, CDR2 ANQGSEA, per germline. The CDR3: CSVERGNEQFF. The DNA for the CDR3 is TGCAGCGTTGAAAGGGGAAATGAGCAGTTCTTC.

The chain uses TRBV2 and TRBJ2-7; D is undetermined. Germline V gene lookup returns CDR1 SNHLY and CDR2 FYNNEI. V lost 4 bases and J lost 3, with 7 bases in between. This CDR3 has 12 amino acids. In nucleotides, the CDR3 is TGTGCCAGCAGTGCGCGACACTACGAGCAGTACTTC. It translates to CASSARHYEQYF.

The rearrangement joins TRBV29-1 to TRBJ2-3; D gene unclear. CDR1 and CDR2 (germline): SQVTM, ANQGSEA. V gave up 4 bases and J gave up 2 bases, with 7 bases separating them. The CDR3 length is 12 residues. For the CDR3, the DNA is TGCAGCGTTGTGGAGCCCACAGATACGCAGTATTTT. It translates to CSVVEPTDTQYF.

The genes are TRBV6-5 and TRBJ2-3, with D possibly matching TRBD1 (6 bases). Germline values: CDR1 MNHEY, CDR2 SVGAGI. Trimming took 2 bases from V and 6 from J, leaving 12 bases between them. CDR3 length: 14 amino acids. The CDR3 is CASSYRLGADTQYF. In DNA, the CDR3 is TGTGCCAGCAGTTACCGGTTGGGGGCCGATACGCAGTATTTT.

With respect to this clone: The sample carries other DNA sequences with the same CDR3. This chain joins TRBV6-1 and TRBJ1-2; D unresolved. The CDR3 length is 12 residues. V lost 6 bases to trimming and J lost 3 bases, with 8 bases between them. Looked up from germline, CDR1 is MNHNS and CDR2 is SASEGT. The CDR3 reads CASSEVDYGYTF. In DNA, the CDR3 is TGTGCCAGCAGCGAGGTCGACTATGGCTACACCTTC.

This clone occurred once. The junction does not match germline at one end; this may be a read error. This CDR3 is also generated by other DNA sequences in the sample. The chain couples TRBV7-6 to TRBJ1-1; no clear D gene. The CDR3 length is 9 residues. CDR1 is SGHVS, CDR2 FNYEAQ, per germline. The CDR3 here is CATSPEAFF. The CDR3 bases are TGTGCCACTAGTCCCGAAGCTTTTTTT. Drawing the rest from reference TRBV7-6 and TRBJ1-1, the complete variable domain is GAGVSQSPRYKVTKRGQDVALRCDPISGHVSLYWYRQALGQGPEFLTYFNYEAQQDKSGLPNDRFSAERPEGSISTLTIQRTEQRDSAMYRCATSPEAFFGQGTRLTVV.

This chain joins TRBV5-6 and TRBJ2-2, with 13 bases that match TRBD2. The trim removed 5 bases at V and 7 bases at J, leaving 5 bases unmatched. The CDR3 runs 15 residues. Per the germline V gene, CDR1 is SGHDT and CDR2 is YYEEEE. The CDR3 DNA is TGTGCCAGCAGGACTAGCGGGGGGCAGGGCGGGGAGCTGTTTTTT. It is translated as CASRTSGGQGGELFF.

The rearrangement uses TRBV30 and TRBJ2-1; 8 bases fit TRBD2. Germline V lookup: CDR1 GTSNPN, CDR2 SVGIG (reference sequence). The V segment lost 5 bases and the J segment 0 bases; nucleotides outside the gene matches: 12. The CDR3 extends over 17 amino acids. The CDR3 protein is CAWPAPNSGNSYNEQFF. The CDR3 nucleotides read TGTGCCTGGCCAGCCCCGAATAGCGGGAACTCCTACAATGAGCAGTTCTTC. Drawing the rest from reference TRBV30 and TRBJ2-1, the complete variable domain is SQTIHQWPATLVQPVGSPLSLECTVEGTSNPNLYWYRQAAGRGLQLLFYSVGIGQISSEVPQNLSASRPQDRQFILSSKKLLLSDSGFYLCAWPAPNSGNSYNEQFFGPGTRLTVL.

This chain joins TRBV7-9 and TRBJ1-6, with unresolved D. CDR1 and CDR2 (germline): SEHNR, FQNEAQ (reference sequence). V lost 5 bases and J 10 bases, leaving 15 bases between the germline ends. The CDR3 loop spans 14 amino acids. For the CDR3, the DNA is TGTGCCAGCAGCCTAGTTCTGGGCAAATCACCCCTCCACTTT. This translates into CASSLVLGKSPLHF.

The genes are TRBV6-1 and TRBJ2-1; D is possibly TRBD2 (5 bases). Trimming shortened V by 6 bases and J by 9 bases, and 18 bases separated the two germline ends. The CDR3 has 14 residues. Germline V gene lookup returns CDR1 MNHNS and CDR2 SASEGT. The CDR3 protein is CASRWLSRGAEQFF. DNA for the CDR3: TGTGCCAGCAGATGGCTTAGTCGGGGTGCTGAGCAGTTCTTC.

This chain links TRBV7-6 with TRBJ2-3; 13 positions match TRBD2. The CDR3 sequence is 16 residues long. Germline V CDR1 and CDR2: SGHVS, FNYEAQ. J was trimmed by 0 bases and V by 5 bases; bases with no gene match: 2. Here the CDR3 reads CASSPGLAGSTDTQYF. CDR3 DNA sequence: TGTGCCAGCAGCCCGGGACTAGCGGGGAGCACAGATACGCAGTATTTT.